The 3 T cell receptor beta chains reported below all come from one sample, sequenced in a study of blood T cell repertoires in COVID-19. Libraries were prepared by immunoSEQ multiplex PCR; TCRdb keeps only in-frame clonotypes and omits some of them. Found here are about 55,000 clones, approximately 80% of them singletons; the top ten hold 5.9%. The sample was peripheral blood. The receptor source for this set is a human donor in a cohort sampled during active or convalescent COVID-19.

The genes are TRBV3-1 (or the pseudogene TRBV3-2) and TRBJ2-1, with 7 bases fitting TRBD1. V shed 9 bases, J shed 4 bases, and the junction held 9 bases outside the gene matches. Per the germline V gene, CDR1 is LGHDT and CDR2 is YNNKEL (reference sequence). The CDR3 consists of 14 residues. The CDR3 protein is CASTRGGSYNEQFF. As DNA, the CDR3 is TGTGCCAGTACCCGAGGGGGCTCATACAATGAGCAGTTCTTC.

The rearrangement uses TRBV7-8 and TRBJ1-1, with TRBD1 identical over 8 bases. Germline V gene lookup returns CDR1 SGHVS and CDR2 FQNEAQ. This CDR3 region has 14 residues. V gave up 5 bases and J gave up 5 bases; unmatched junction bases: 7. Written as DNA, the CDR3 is TGTGCCAGCAGCCAAGGACAGGGCCGGACTGAAGCTTTCTTT. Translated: CASSQGQGRTEAFF.

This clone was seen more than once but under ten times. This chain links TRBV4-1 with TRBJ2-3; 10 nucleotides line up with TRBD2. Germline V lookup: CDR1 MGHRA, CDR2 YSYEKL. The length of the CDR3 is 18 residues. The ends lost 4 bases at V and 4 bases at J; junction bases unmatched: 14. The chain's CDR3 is CASSPYQQAGGPADTQYF. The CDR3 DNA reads TGCGCCAGCAGCCCCTACCAACAAGCGGGGGGGCCGGCAGATACGCAGTATTTT.